One sample yielded the 18 T cell receptor beta chains listed below, sequenced in a study of blood T cell repertoires in COVID-19. Sequenced by immunoSEQ multiplex PCR; TCRdb stores in-frame clones only, minus some. This table has just over 90,000 clones, 70% to 80% appearing once. Material: peripheral blood. Receptors were obtained from a human donor in a cohort sampled during active COVID-19.

The genes are TRBV2 and TRBJ1-2; TRBD1 agrees at 8 bases. This CDR3 comprises 13 residues. CDR1 is SNHLY, CDR2 FYNNEI, per germline. V shed 7 bases, J shed 7 bases, and the junction held 8 bases outside the gene matches. The CDR3 sequence: CASNLDRAGGYTF. The CDR3 coding sequence is TGTGCCAGCAATCTGGACAGGGCCGGTGGCTACACCTTC.

This clone was seen only a few times. J is TRBJ2-2 and V is TRBV2; a possible D gene is TRBD2 (5 bases). V dropped 4 bases and J dropped 0 bases, with 6 bases sitting between them. CDR3 length: 14 amino acids. Germline CDR1 is SNHLY and CDR2 is FYNNEI. As DNA, the CDR3 is TGTGCCAGCAGTGCCGGGGCGAACACCGGGGAGCTGTTTTTT. Protein sequence: CASSAGANTGELFF.

This sequence joins TRBV6-5 and TRBJ1-2; D is unresolved. Trimming stripped 7 bases from V and 4 bases from J, with 10 bases between. This CDR3 comprises 12 residues. Germline V gene lookup returns CDR1 MNHEY and CDR2 SVGAGI. The CDR3 DNA is TGTGCCAGCACCAGCGGCGGCTATGGCTACACCTTC. This codes for CASTSGGYGYTF.

This sequence joins TRBV28 and TRBJ2-1; 8 bases line up with TRBD2. V lost 6 bases, J lost 6 bases, and 4 bases stayed unmatched. CDR1 MDHEN and CDR2 SYDVKM come from the germline V gene. This CDR3 comprises 13 residues. The CDR3 nucleotides are TGTGCCAGCAGCCGGGGGGGCCTCAATGAGCAGTTCTTC. It specifies CASSRGGLNEQFF.

This chain uses TRBV19 with TRBJ2-2; 11 bases align to TRBD1. Losses at the gene ends were 7 bases for V and 5 bases for J; bases not matched to a gene: 3. The CDR3 sequence is 14 residues long. The germline V gene has CDR1 LNHDA and CDR2 SQIVND (reference sequence). The CDR3 DNA sequence: TGTGCCAGTAAGGGGACAGGGGGTACCGGGGAGCTGTTTTTT. It translates to CASKGTGGTGELFF.

V gene TRBV5-4 combines with J gene TRBJ2-1; D might be TRBD2 (5 bases). The CDR3 extends over 18 amino acids. Germline V gene data show CDR1 as SGHNT and CDR2 as YYREEE (reference sequence). V lost 4 bases and J lost 0, with 20 bases in between. CDR3: CASSPPRRLESSYNEQFF. In DNA form, the CDR3 reads TGTGCCAGCAGCCCCCCCAGGAGGCTGGAGAGCTCCTACAATGAGCAGTTCTTC.

The chain couples TRBV18 to TRBJ1-2, with D uncertain. This CDR3 has 14 amino acids. V was pared by 5 bases and J by 8 bases, with 18 bases between. Germline CDR1 KGHSH, CDR2 LQKENI. Here the CDR3 DNA reads TGTGCCAGCTCAAAGTCGGAGGCTATGGACGGCTACACCTTC. Protein product: CASSKSEAMDGYTF.

The chain joins TRBV6-2 or TRBV6-3 to TRBJ2-7; D is uncertain. Germline-derived CDR1 and CDR2 are MNHEY and SVGEGT. With 6 bases removed from V and 3 bases from J, the gap between germline ends came to 6 bases. This CDR3 contains 11 residues. The CDR3 region is CASSLDYEQYF. CDR3 nucleotide sequence: TGTGCCAGCAGCCTAGACTACGAGCAGTACTTC.

This sequence joins TRBV30 and TRBJ1-6; D unclear. The germline CDR1 and CDR2 sequences are GTSNPN and SVGIG (reference sequence). This CDR3 contains 14 residues. V was cut by 4 bases and J by 8 bases, with 15 bases left in between. CDR3 sequence: CAWKGGWEYSPLHF. The CDR3, as DNA: TGTGCCTGGAAGGGTGGGTGGGAGTATTCACCCCTCCACTTT.

The chain employs TRBV11-2 and TRBJ1-1; D is ambiguous. Germline CDR1 reads SGHAT; CDR2 reads FQNNGV. The CDR3 is 14 residues long. The germline V and J ends were trimmed by 1 base and 5 bases, with 11 bases remaining between them. The CDR3 sequence: CASSLGSSRTEAFF. The CDR3 DNA is TGTGCCAGCAGCTTAGGATCCTCGCGGACTGAAGCTTTCTTT.

The V call is TRBV27, the J call TRBJ1-6; 7 bases match TRBD1. The CDR3 is 14 amino acids. CDR1 and CDR2 (germline): MNHEY, SMNVEV (reference sequence). The junction had 3 bases not matched to a gene; V was cut back by 3 bases and J by 7 bases. CDR3 DNA: TGTGCCAGCAGTTTTGACAGGGTGAATTCACCCCTCCACTTT. Protein product: CASSFDRVNSPLHF.

This sequence joins TRBV5-1 and TRBJ2-2, with D tentatively TRBD2 (6 bases). Trimming cost V 1 base and J 3 bases, with 13 bases left between them. The CDR3 is 16 residues long. Germline V CDR1 and CDR2: SGHRS, YFSETQ. CDR3 nucleotide sequence: TGCGCCAGCAGCTTGACCATAGGGACTTACACCGGGGAGCTGTTTTTT. The encoded protein is CASSLTIGTYTGELFF.

The chain carries TRBV6-5 and TRBJ2-1, with D perhaps matching TRBD2 (7 bases). This CDR3 spans 15 amino acids. Germline V gene lookup returns CDR1 MNHEY and CDR2 SVGAGI. The V and J ends lost 2 bases and 8 bases respectively, with 16 bases between them. Here the CDR3 reads CASSYRVGGGHEQFF. Here the CDR3 DNA reads TGTGCCAGCAGTTACAGGGTGGGAGGGGGGCATGAGCAGTTCTTC.

V and J are TRBV5-1 and TRBJ1-1; 7 nucleotides align to TRBD1. V dropped 7 bases and J dropped 0; count of bases not matched to a gene: 12. The CDR3 covers 16 residues. Germline V gene data show CDR1 as SGHRS and CDR2 as YFSETQ. The chain's CDR3 is CASQSGQSLMNTEAFF. The CDR3 DNA is TGCGCCAGCCAATCGGGACAGTCTCTCATGAACACTGAAGCTTTCTTT.

This clone was counted once. This sequence joins TRBV10-3 and TRBJ2-5; D is ambiguous. V lost 0 bases to trimming and J lost 3 bases, with 11 bases between them. CDR1 is ENHRY, CDR2 SYGVKD, per germline. The CDR3 length is 15 residues. In nucleotides, the CDR3 is TGTGCCATCAGTGAGTCGGCTAGGAGTAAAGAGACCCAGTACTTC. Translating gives CAISESARSKETQYF.

The chain links TRBV28 to TRBJ1-3, with unresolved D. Trimming took 5 bases from V and 7 from J, leaving 3 bases between them. CDR1 is MDHEN, CDR2 SYDVKM, per germline. The CDR3 has 10 amino acids. This CDR3 is CASSQNTIYF. CDR3 bases: TGTGCCAGCAGTCAGAACACCATATATTTT.

V usage is TRBV12-2 and J usage is TRBJ2-1; the table's D call TRBD2 went unverified against the DNA. TRBV12-2 represents a pseudogene. The CDR3 covers 14 residues. The CDR3 spells CATSGSGGYNEQFF. In DNA, the CDR3 is TGTGCGACGTCGGGCAGCGGTGGGTACAATGAGCAGTTCTTC.

This chain connects TRBV7-8 to TRBJ2-3; D might be TRBD2 (5 bases). Germline V lookup: CDR1 SGHVS, CDR2 FQNEAQ. The V and J ends lost 8 bases and 7 bases respectively, with 13 bases between them. This CDR3 is built from 12 residues. CDR3 residues: CASGLEPNTQYF. In DNA, the CDR3 is TGTGCCAGCGGACTGGAGCCCAATACGCAGTATTTT.